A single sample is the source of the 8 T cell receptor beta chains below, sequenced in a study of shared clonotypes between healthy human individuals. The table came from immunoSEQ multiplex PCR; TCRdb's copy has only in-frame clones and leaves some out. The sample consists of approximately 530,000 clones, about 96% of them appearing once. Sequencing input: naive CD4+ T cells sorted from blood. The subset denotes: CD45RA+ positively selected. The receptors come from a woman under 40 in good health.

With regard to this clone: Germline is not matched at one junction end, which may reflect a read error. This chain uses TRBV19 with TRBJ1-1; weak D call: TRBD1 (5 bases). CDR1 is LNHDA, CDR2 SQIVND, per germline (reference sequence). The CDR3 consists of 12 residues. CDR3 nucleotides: TGTACCAGTAGTAGGGGTGGGGGTACCGCTTTCTTT. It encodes CTSSRGGGTAFF. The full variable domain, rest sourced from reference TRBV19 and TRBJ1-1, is DGGITQSPKYLFRKEGQNVTLSCEQNLNHDAMYWYRQDPGQGLRLIYYSQIVNDFQKGDIAEGYSVSREKKESFPLTVTSAQKNPTAFYLCTSSRGGGTAFFGQGTRLTVV.

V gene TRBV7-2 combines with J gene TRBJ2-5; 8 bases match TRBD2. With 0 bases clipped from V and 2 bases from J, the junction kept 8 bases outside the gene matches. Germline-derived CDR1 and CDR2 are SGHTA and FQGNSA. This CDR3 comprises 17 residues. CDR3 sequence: CASSLALSGNLQETQYF. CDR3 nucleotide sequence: TGTGCCAGCAGCTTAGCGCTTAGCGGGAACCTTCAAGAGACCCAGTACTTC.

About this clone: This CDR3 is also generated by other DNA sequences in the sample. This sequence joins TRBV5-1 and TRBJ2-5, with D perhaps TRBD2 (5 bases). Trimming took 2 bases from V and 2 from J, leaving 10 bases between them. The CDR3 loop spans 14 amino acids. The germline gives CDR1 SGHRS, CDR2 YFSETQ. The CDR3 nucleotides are TGCGCCAGCAGCTTTTTAGGCGGGCAAGAGACCCAGTACTTC. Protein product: CASSFLGGQETQYF.

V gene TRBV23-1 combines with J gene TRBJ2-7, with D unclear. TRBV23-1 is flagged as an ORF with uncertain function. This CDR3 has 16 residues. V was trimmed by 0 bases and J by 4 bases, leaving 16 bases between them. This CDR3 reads CASSQSAGPFRYEQYF. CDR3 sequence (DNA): TGCGCCAGCAGTCAATCGGCCGGACCTTTTAGGTACGAGCAGTACTTC.

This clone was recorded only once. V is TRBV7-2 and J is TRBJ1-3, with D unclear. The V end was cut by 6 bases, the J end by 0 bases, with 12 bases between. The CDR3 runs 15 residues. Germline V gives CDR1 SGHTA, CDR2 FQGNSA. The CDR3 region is CASSKNSPSGNTIYF. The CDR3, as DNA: TGTGCCAGCAGTAAAAACAGCCCCTCTGGAAACACCATATATTTT.

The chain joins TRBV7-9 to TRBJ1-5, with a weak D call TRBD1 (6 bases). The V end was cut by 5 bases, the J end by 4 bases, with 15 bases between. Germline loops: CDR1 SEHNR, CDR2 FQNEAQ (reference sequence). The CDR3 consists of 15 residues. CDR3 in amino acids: CASSAWGGRNQPQHF. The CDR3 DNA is TGTGCCAGCAGCGCCTGGGGGGGCCGAAATCAGCCCCAGCATTTT.

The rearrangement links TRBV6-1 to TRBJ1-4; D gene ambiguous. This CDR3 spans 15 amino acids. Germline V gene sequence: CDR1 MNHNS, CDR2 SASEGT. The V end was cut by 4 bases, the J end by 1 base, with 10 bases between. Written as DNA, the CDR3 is TGTGCCAGCAGTGTCCACGGTGGAACTAATGAAAAACTGTTTTTT. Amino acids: CASSVHGGTNEKLFF.

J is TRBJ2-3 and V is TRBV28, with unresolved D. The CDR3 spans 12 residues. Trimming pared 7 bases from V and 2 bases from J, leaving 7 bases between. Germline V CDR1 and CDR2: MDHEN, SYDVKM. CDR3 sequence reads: CASTGLTDTQYF. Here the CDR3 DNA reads TGTGCCAGCACTGGGCTCACAGATACGCAGTATTTT.